The 32 T cell receptor beta chains listed next were all sequenced from one sample in a study of spatial heterogeneity in lung cancer. Study-wide points: Tumor mutation count correlated with how many alpha and beta TCRs expanded intratumorally.

TCRdb ran MiXCR on the 5' RACE reads and lists one entry per CDR3 protein. The sample holds roughly 11,000 distinct CDR3 sequences, around an eighth seen once. Indicated time point: sample taken at primary tumor resection. No antigen is known for these receptors. The sample in question was lung tumor tissue, obtained at surgery. These receptors originate from a female donor with early-stage non-small cell lung cancer.

In its sample, this clonotype is large. V usage is TRBV20-1 and J usage is TRBJ2-1; D not resolved. Looked up from germline, CDR1 is DFQATT and CDR2 is SNEGSKA (reference sequence). Deletions cut 3 bases from V and 8 bases from J, with 11 bases between. The CDR3 totals 12 residues. The DNA of the CDR3 is TGCAGTGCTAGGGACGGACCGGATGAGCAGTTCTTC. Translating it yields CSARDGPDEQFF.

This clonotype was observed a handful of times. The chain links TRBV5-4 to TRBJ2-5, with 7 bases aligning to TRBD2. Germline V lookup: CDR1 SGHNT, CDR2 YYREEE (reference sequence). This CDR3 contains 13 residues. V trimming: 4 bases; J trimming: 2 bases; junction bases outside the gene matches: 2. For the CDR3, the DNA is TGTGCCAGCAGCCGGACTAGACAAGAGACCCAGTACTTC. The encoded protein is CASSRTRQETQYF.

J is TRBJ2-7 and V is TRBV6-2 or TRBV6-3; D is unresolved. The CDR3 is 12 residues long. V lost 6 bases and J lost 7, with 13 bases in between. CDR1 MNHEY and CDR2 SVGEGT come from the germline V gene. Written as DNA, the CDR3 is TGTGCCAGCAGCCCCATGACCCGGGAGCAGTACTTC. Protein sequence: CASSPMTREQYF.

The chain is built from TRBV4-3 and TRBJ2-5; TRBD2 matches 7 bases. V was clipped by 3 bases and J by 5 bases; unmatched bases: 6. The CDR3 has 14 residues. CDR1 is LGHNA and CDR2 is YSLEER in the germline V gene. The CDR3 sequence is CASSQGLLRETQYF. CDR3 nucleotide sequence: TGCGCCAGCAGCCAGGGACTACTCCGGGAGACCCAGTACTTC.

This clonotype was recorded a few times. The chain recombines TRBV15 with TRBJ2-5, with D unclear. V was cut by 0 bases and J by 5 bases, with 4 bases left in between. This CDR3 is 12 amino acids long. Germline V gene lookup returns CDR1 LNHNV and CDR2 YYDKDF (reference sequence). The CDR3 is CATSRDYETQYF. CDR3 coding DNA: TGTGCCACCAGCAGAGATTATGAGACCCAGTACTTC.

This clonotype was counted at least ten times. The genes are TRBV9 and TRBJ2-1; no clear D gene. CDR3 size: 15 residues. Trimming stripped 0 bases from V and 2 bases from J, with 9 bases between. Germline CDR1 and CDR2: SGDLS and YYNGEE. The CDR3 DNA is TGTGCCAGCAGCGTAGATGGCGGCCCCTACAATGAGCAGTTCTTC. Its protein product is CASSVDGGPYNEQFF.

This clonotype came up a few times. The rearrangement joins TRBV12-3 or TRBV12-4 to TRBJ2-2, with D perhaps matching TRBD2 (7 bases). This CDR3 contains 17 residues. V lost 5 bases to trimming and J lost 1 base, with 17 bases between them. CDR3 bases: TGTGCCAGCAGTCCTTTGGGGGCGGGAGTGAACACCGGGGAGCTGTTTTTT. It specifies CASSPLGAGVNTGELFF.

This clonotype was recorded many times. The genes are TRBV4-1 and TRBJ2-1; 7 positions match TRBD1. With 1 base clipped from V and 7 bases from J, the junction kept 4 bases outside the gene matches. The CDR3 sequence is 14 residues long. Germline V gene data show CDR1 as MGHRA and CDR2 as YSYEKL. The CDR3 reads CASSQADRVNEQFF. CDR3 in DNA: TGCGCCAGCAGCCAAGCCGACAGGGTGAATGAGCAGTTCTTC.

This clonotype was counted ten times or more. This rearrangement joins TRBV7-2 to TRBJ2-7; D unresolved. The CDR3 contains 14 residues. V lost 3 bases, J lost 0 bases, and 9 bases lay in between. Germline V lookup: CDR1 SGHTA, CDR2 FQGNSA. CDR3 DNA: TGTGCCAGCAGCTTGCTAGTAACCTCCTACGAGCAGTACTTC. Translated: CASSLLVTSYEQYF. The complete variable domain, with remaining parts taken from reference TRBV7-2 and TRBJ2-7, reads GAGVSQSPSNKVTEKGKDVELRCDPISGHTALYWYRQSLGQGLEFLIYFQGNSAPDKSGLPSDRFSAERTGGSVSTLTIQRTQQEDSAVYLCASSLLVTSYEQYFGPGTRLTVT.

There are many counts of this clonotype. V is TRBV7-3 and J is TRBJ1-2; D is unclear. The germline V and J ends were trimmed by 1 base and 5 bases, with 11 bases remaining between them. The length of the CDR3 is 14 residues. Germline CDR1 and CDR2: SGHTA and FQGTGA. Here the CDR3 reads CASSLRGQTYGYTF. The CDR3 nucleotides are TGTGCCAGCAGCTTAAGAGGGCAGACTTATGGCTACACCTTC.

The chain carries TRBV6-5 and TRBJ1-2; D gene ambiguous. Per the germline V gene, CDR1 is MNHEY and CDR2 is SVGAGI. V lost 7 bases to trimming and J lost 0 bases, with 9 bases between them. The CDR3 extends over 13 amino acids. CDR3 DNA: TGTGCCAGCAAGGCCTACTCTAACTATGGCTACACCTTC. Amino acids: CASKAYSNYGYTF.

This clonotype was detected many times. The rearrangement links TRBV24-1 to TRBJ2-2; D remains ambiguous. The CDR3 is made up of 14 amino acids. V was shortened by 6 bases and J by 0 bases, with 7 bases between the two germline ends. The V gene's germline CDR1 is KGHDR and CDR2 SFDVKD. The CDR3 here is CATSSGANTGELFF. The CDR3 DNA sequence: TGTGCCACCAGTTCTGGGGCGAACACCGGGGAGCTGTTTTTT.

There are many counts of this clonotype. The chain carries TRBV27 and TRBJ2-6, with D unresolved. Germline-derived CDR1 and CDR2 are MNHEY and SMNVEV (reference sequence). V shed 10 bases and J shed 4 bases, with 11 bases lying between them. CDR3 length: 13 residues. Here the CDR3 DNA reads TGTGCCACTTCATTGTGGGGGGCCAACGTCCTGACTTTC. Encoded protein: CATSLWGANVLTF.

The genes are TRBV27 and TRBJ1-4, with 9 bases matching TRBD1. The germline gives CDR1 MNHEY, CDR2 SMNVEV (reference sequence). V shed 4 bases, J shed 8 bases, and the junction held 5 bases outside the gene matches. The CDR3 runs 14 residues. CDR3: CASSWGQGGEKLFF. DNA for the CDR3: TGTGCCAGCAGTTGGGGACAGGGTGGGGAAAAACTGTTTTTT.

This clonotype appeared many times. V usage is TRBV20-1 and J usage is TRBJ2-5, with 8 bases fitting TRBD2. Germline V gives CDR1 DFQATT, CDR2 SNEGSKA (reference sequence). The CDR3 sequence is 14 residues long. The V gene end was trimmed by 2 bases and the J gene end by 4 bases; junction bases not matched to a gene: 6. CDR3 region: CSARTGLAGETQYF. DNA of the CDR3: TGCAGTGCTAGAACCGGGCTAGCGGGAGAGACCCAGTACTTC.

The rearrangement links TRBV18 to TRBJ2-1; TRBD2 aligns across 10 bases. Germline-derived CDR1 and CDR2 are KGHSH and LQKENI. The ends lost 1 base at V and 7 bases at J; junction bases unmatched: 4. This CDR3 region has 15 residues. DNA of the CDR3: TGTGCCAGCTCACCACAGGCTAGCGGGAGTAATGAGCAGTTCTTC. It translates to CASSPQASGSNEQFF.

This clonotype was found many times. V is TRBV9 and J is TRBJ2-3, with D perhaps TRBD1 (5 bases). V lost 5 bases and J lost 0, with 10 bases in between. Germline V lookup: CDR1 SGDLS, CDR2 YYNGEE. The CDR3 contains 14 residues. The CDR3 protein is CASRRDRSTDTQYF. The CDR3, as DNA: TGTGCCAGCAGAAGAGACAGAAGCACAGATACGCAGTATTTT.

There are a few counts of this clonotype. This chain connects TRBV30 to TRBJ1-1; D call uncertain. Germline V gene data show CDR1 as GTSNPN and CDR2 as SVGIG (reference sequence). CDR3 length equals 11 residues. V lost 0 bases, J lost 7 bases, and 6 bases lay in between. CDR3 DNA sequence: TGTGCCTGGAGTGTTTACAGTGAAGCTTTCTTT. Protein: CAWSVYSEAFF.

This clonotype appeared many times. DNA of the CDR3: TGCGCCAGCAGCCCATCTAGCGGCCAAGAGACCCAGTACTTC. This translates into CASSPSSGQETQYF. The chain recombines TRBV5-1 with TRBJ2-5, with 7 bases aligning to TRBD2. Per the germline V gene, CDR1 is SGHRS and CDR2 is YFSETQ. This CDR3 is built from 14 residues. V dropped 4 bases and J dropped 1; count of bases not matched to a gene: 4.

On this clonotype: A read error is possible here, since a much larger clone lies one base away. J is TRBJ1-6 and V is TRBV7-6; 7 positions match TRBD1. The CDR3 consists of 14 residues. Trimming at V came to 4 bases and at J to 6 bases, leaving 3 bases not matched to a gene. Looked up from germline, CDR1 is SGHVS and CDR2 is FNYEAQ. The CDR3 region is CASSSGQVNSPLHF. The CDR3 DNA reads TGTGCCAGCAGCTCCGGACAGGTTAATTCACCCCTCCACTTT. Supplemented by reference TRBV7-6 and TRBJ1-6, the full variable domain reads GAGVSQSPRYKVTKRGQDVALRCDPISGHVSLYWYRQALGQGPEFLTYFNYEAQQDKSGLPNDRFSAERPEGSISTLTIQRTEQRDSAMYRCASSSGQVNSPLHFGNGTRLTVT.

The CDR3 reads CASSDPIEAFF. Here the CDR3 DNA reads TGTGCCAGCAGCGACCCAATTGAAGCTTTCTTT. V usage is TRBV6-1 and J usage is TRBJ1-1; D is unresolved. This CDR3 is built from 11 residues. The V end lost 6 bases, the J end lost 7 bases, and 9 bases lay between the germline ends. The germline V gene encodes CDR1 MNHNS and CDR2 SASEGT.

This clonotype was observed at least ten times. The V call is TRBV7-8, the J call TRBJ2-7; D is unclear. The CDR3 is 12 residues long. Germline lookup yields CDR1 SGHVS and CDR2 FQNEAQ. Between the trimmed V and J ends, which lost 3 bases and 2 bases, there was a span of 5 bases. The CDR3, as DNA: TGTGCCAGCAGCTTTTCAACCTACGAGCAGTACTTC. Translated: CASSFSTYEQYF. Complete variable domain (other parts from reference TRBV7-8 and TRBJ2-7): GAGVSQSPRYKVAKRGQDVALRCDPISGHVSLFWYQQALGQGPEFLTYFQNEAQLDKSGLPSDRFFAERPEGSVSTLKIQRTQQEDSAVYLCASSFSTYEQYFGPGTRLTVT.

This clonotype showed up many times. This chain connects TRBV5-1 to TRBJ2-3; 14 nucleotides match TRBD2. The CDR3 covers 15 residues. CDR1 and CDR2 from the germline V gene are SGHRS and YFSETQ. The junction had 3 bases not matched to a gene; V was cut back by 4 bases and J by 5 bases. The CDR3 loop is CASSPTSGRGDTQYF. The DNA for the CDR3 is TGCGCCAGCAGCCCGACTAGCGGGAGGGGAGATACGCAGTATTTT. Based on the CDR3 plus reference TRBV5-1 and TRBJ2-3, the full variable domain is KAGVTQTPRYLIKTRGQQVTLSCSPISGHRSVSWYQQTPGQGLQFLFEYFSETQRNKGNFPGRFSGRQFSNSRSEMNVSTLELGDSALYLCASSPTSGRGDTQYFGPGTRLTVL.

This chain uses TRBV7-3 with TRBJ1-1, with D possibly TRBD1 on 6 matching bases. Per the germline V gene, CDR1 is SGHTA and CDR2 is FQGTGA. V lost 5 bases and J 3 bases, leaving 19 bases between the germline ends. This CDR3 has 16 amino acids. As DNA, the CDR3 is TGTGCCAGCAGCCTTACAATAGGACAGCCCGACACTGAAGCTTTCTTT. Its protein product is CASSLTIGQPDTEAFF.

This clonotype has ten or more counts. The rearrangement uses TRBV7-2 and TRBJ2-7, with D maybe TRBD2 (5 bases). V dropped 1 base and J dropped 4 bases, with 11 bases sitting between them. Germline values: CDR1 SGHTA, CDR2 FQGNSA. The CDR3 has 14 residues. The CDR3 sequence is CASSLGGSGYEQYF. The CDR3 nucleotides are TGTGCCAGCAGCTTAGGAGGGTCCGGGTACGAGCAGTACTTC.

This clonotype was seen ten or more times. This sequence joins TRBV5-6 and TRBJ2-3, with 11 nucleotides matching TRBD2. The CDR3 spans 15 residues. Germline V gene sequence: CDR1 SGHDT, CDR2 YYEEEE. V lost 5 bases and J lost 4; bases outside the gene matches: 6. The CDR3 here is CASRAGLAVSDTQYF. The DNA for the CDR3 is TGTGCCAGCAGGGCGGGACTAGCGGTTTCAGATACGCAGTATTTT.

This clonotype came up many times. The V call is TRBV10-3, the J call TRBJ1-5; perhaps TRBD1 as D (6 bases). CDR3 size: 15 residues. Germline V CDR1 and CDR2: ENHRY, SYGVKD. The V end lost 5 bases, the J end lost 0 bases, and 11 bases lay between the germline ends. CDR3 region: CAISMDRNSNQPQHF. The CDR3 DNA reads TGTGCCATCAGTATGGACAGAAATAGCAATCAGCCCCAGCATTTT.

There are many counts of this clonotype. This sequence joins TRBV4-3 and TRBJ2-7, with 10 bases lining up with TRBD2. Germline loops: CDR1 LGHNA, CDR2 YSLEER. The CDR3 runs 18 residues. Trimming cost V 4 bases and J 0 bases; bases outside gene matches: 12. This CDR3 reads CASSRNVLAGLSSYEQYF. The DNA for the CDR3 is TGCGCCAGCAGCCGAAATGTACTAGCGGGATTGAGCTCCTACGAGCAGTACTTC.

This clonotype was detected ten times or more. The genes are TRBV2 and TRBJ1-2; no clear D gene. Germline CDR1 reads SNHLY; CDR2 reads FYNNEI. This CDR3 region has 14 residues. The ends were cut back, 3 bases at V and 5 bases at J, with 13 bases in the middle. The CDR3 reads CASSEGLAGYGYTF. The CDR3 DNA reads as TGTGCCAGCAGTGAGGGCTTAGCTGGATATGGCTACACCTTC.

The chain combines TRBV20-1 with TRBJ1-1, with D possibly TRBD1 on 5 matching bases. Trimming took 4 bases from V and 3 from J, leaving 18 bases between them. Germline V CDR1 and CDR2: DFQATT, SNEGSKA (reference sequence). CDR3 length equals 15 residues. The CDR3 nucleotides are TGCAGTGCTACCCGGCTCGGCAGGGTTGACACTGAAGCTTTCTTT. It translates to CSATRLGRVDTEAFF.

This clonotype was recorded at least ten times. This rearrangement joins TRBV30 to TRBJ2-3; tentatively, D is TRBD2 (6 bases). Trimming stripped 4 bases from V and 5 bases from J, with 10 bases between. This CDR3 has 12 residues. Germline V lookup: CDR1 GTSNPN, CDR2 SVGIG (reference sequence). The CDR3 loop reads CAWMGGGDTQYF. CDR3 sequence (DNA): TGTGCCTGGATGGGGGGAGGAGATACGCAGTATTTT.

This clonotype was detected ten times or more. The chain has TRBV30 and TRBJ2-3; no definite D call. This CDR3 contains 12 residues. V was clipped by 1 base and J by 0 bases, with 2 bases between them. Germline V gives CDR1 GTSNPN, CDR2 SVGIG (reference sequence). The CDR3 loop reads CAWSESTDTQYF. The DNA for the CDR3 is TGTGCCTGGAGTGAGAGCACAGATACGCAGTATTTT.